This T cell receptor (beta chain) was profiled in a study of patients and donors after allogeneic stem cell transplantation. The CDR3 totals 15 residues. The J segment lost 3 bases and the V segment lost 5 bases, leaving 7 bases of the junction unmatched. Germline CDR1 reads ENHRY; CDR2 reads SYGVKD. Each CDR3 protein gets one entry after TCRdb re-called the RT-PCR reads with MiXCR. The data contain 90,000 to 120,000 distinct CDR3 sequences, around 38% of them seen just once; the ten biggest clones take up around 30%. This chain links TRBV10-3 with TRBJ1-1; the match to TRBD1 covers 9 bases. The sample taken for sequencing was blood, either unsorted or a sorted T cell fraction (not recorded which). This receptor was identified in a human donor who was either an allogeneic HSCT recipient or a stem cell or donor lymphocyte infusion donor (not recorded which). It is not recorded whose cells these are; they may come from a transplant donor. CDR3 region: CAISPRTGVDTEAFF. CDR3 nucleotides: TGTGCCATCAGTCCAAGGACAGGGGTCGACACTGAAGCTTTCTTT.